The 24 T cell receptor beta chains reported below all come from one sample, sequenced in a study of blood T cell repertoires in COVID-19. Generated by immunoSEQ multiplex PCR, the TCRdb table keeps only in-frame clones and is missing some. The data hold tens of thousands of clones, with 75% to 95% observed a single time. The material sequenced was peripheral blood. The receptors were sampled from a human donor with active COVID-19. The donor label of this sample is uncertain.

The chain combines TRBV30 with TRBJ2-7, with a tentative D call TRBD1 (5 bases). This CDR3 region has 13 residues. Germline lookup yields CDR1 GTSNPN and CDR2 SVGIG (reference sequence). V lost 2 bases and J lost 0, with 8 bases in between. In nucleotides, the CDR3 is TGTGCCTGGAGTCTGGACAACTCCTACGAGCAGTACTTC. Amino acid sequence: CAWSLDNSYEQYF.

The chain uses TRBV6-4 and TRBJ1-1, with D perhaps matching TRBD1 (6 bases). This CDR3 spans 17 amino acids. CDR1 and CDR2 (germline): MRHNA, SNTAGT. Trimming removed 9 bases at V and 6 bases at J, with 29 bases between. This chain's CDR3 is CARETYDRSAAASEAFF. In nucleotides, the CDR3 is TGTGCCAGGGAAACCTATGACAGGTCCGCAGCTGCGTCTGAAGCTTTCTTT.

The chain employs TRBV30 and TRBJ2-7, with 13 bases lining up with TRBD2. This CDR3 is built from 14 residues. The germline CDR1 and CDR2 sequences are GTSNPN and SVGIG (reference sequence). J was trimmed by 6 bases and V by 2 bases; bases with no gene match: 4. CDR3 sequence reads: CAWSWTSGRVEQYF. The CDR3 DNA sequence: TGTGCCTGGAGTTGGACTAGCGGGAGAGTCGAGCAGTACTTC. The whole variable domain, filled in from reference TRBV30 and TRBJ2-7, reads SQTIHQWPATLVQPVGSPLSLECTVEGTSNPNLYWYRQAAGRGLQLLFYSVGIGQISSEVPQNLSASRPQDRQFILSSKKLLLSDSGFYLCAWSWTSGRVEQYFGPGTRLTVT.

V is TRBV7-2 and J is TRBJ1-1; D is undetermined. There are 14 residues in the CDR3. V was pared by 3 bases and J by 5 bases, with 13 bases between. Germline V CDR1 and CDR2: SGHTA, FQGNSA. In nucleotides, the CDR3 is TGTGCCAGCAGCTTGGCGGGCGCGCGTACTGAAGCTTTCTTT. Translated: CASSLAGARTEAFF. The whole variable domain, remainder taken from reference TRBV7-2 and TRBJ1-1, is GAGVSQSPSNKVTEKGKDVELRCDPISGHTALYWYRQSLGQGLEFLIYFQGNSAPDKSGLPSDRFSAERTGGSVSTLTIQRTQQEDSAVYLCASSLAGARTEAFFGQGTRLTVV.

V and J are TRBV5-6 and TRBJ2-5, with TRBD2 as a possible D gene (6 bases). This CDR3 is built from 14 residues. Germline assignment: CDR1 SGHDT and CDR2 YYEEEE. Deletions cut 3 bases from V and 3 bases from J, with 12 bases between. CDR3 residues: CASSWSSVKETQYF. CDR3 bases: TGTGCCAGCAGCTGGTCTAGCGTTAAAGAGACCCAGTACTTC. The full variable domain, its missing parts supplied by reference TRBV5-6 and TRBJ2-5, is DAGVTQSPTHLIKTRGQQVTLRCSPKSGHDTVSWYQQALGQGPQFIFQYYEEEERQRGNFPDRFSGHQFPNYSSELNVNALLLGDSALYLCASSWSSVKETQYFGPGTRLLVL.

The CDR3: CSVGLAREQFF. CDR3 DNA sequence: TGCAGCGTTGGCCTAGCGCGGGAGCAGTTCTTC. This chain joins TRBV29-1 and TRBJ2-1; D is possibly TRBD2 (6 bases). V was pared by 4 bases and J by 10 bases, with 11 bases between. The V gene's germline CDR1 is SQVTM and CDR2 ANQGSEA. The CDR3 runs 11 residues.

The chain combines TRBV28 with TRBJ1-4; a weak D match, TRBD1 (6 bases). The length of the CDR3 is 12 residues. V lost 2 bases and J 15 bases, leaving 13 bases between the germline ends. Germline CDR1 MDHEN, CDR2 SYDVKM. DNA of the CDR3: TGTGCCAGCAGTTTAACTCCTGGACAGATGTTTTTT. Translation: CASSLTPGQMFF.

DNA of the CDR3: TGTGCCAGTAGTAGGCAGGGGGCGCGGGACGGGGAGCTGTTTTTT. Amino acid sequence: CASSRQGARDGELFF. The V gene is TRBV19, the J gene TRBJ2-2; the match to TRBD1 covers 8 bases. This CDR3 has 15 amino acids. CDR1 and CDR2 from the germline V gene are LNHDA and SQIVND (reference sequence). With V trimmed by 4 bases and J by 7 bases, 8 bases remained unmatched.

J is TRBJ1-5 and V is TRBV2; TRBD1 matches at 7 bases. The germline CDR1 and CDR2 sequences are SNHLY and FYNNEI. CDR3 length: 14 amino acids. The V and J ends lost 7 bases and 7 bases, in that order; junction bases with no gene match: 10. The CDR3 here is CASTGEGGMQPQHF. Written as DNA, the CDR3 is TGTGCCAGCACTGGCGAAGGGGGCATGCAGCCCCAGCATTTT.

The rearrangement joins TRBV3-1 (or the pseudogene TRBV3-2) to TRBJ1-2, with D possibly matching TRBD1 (5 bases). Germline assignment: CDR1 LGHDT and CDR2 YNNKEL (reference sequence). CDR3 length: 14 residues. Trimming took off 2 bases at V and 6 bases at J, with 13 bases between the two ends. The CDR3 protein is CASSQFQGQNGYTF. CDR3 bases: TGTGCCAGCAGCCAATTCCAGGGTCAAAATGGCTACACCTTC.

J is TRBJ1-1 and V is TRBV19; tentative D call: TRBD1 (6 bases). Germline values: CDR1 LNHDA, CDR2 SQIVND (reference sequence). This CDR3 contains 13 residues. V lost 5 bases and J lost 5, with 12 bases in between. As DNA, the CDR3 is TGTGCCAGTAGTCGCCTCGGGACAACTGAAGCTTTCTTT. Amino acids: CASSRLGTTEAFF.

The chain combines TRBV7-2 with TRBJ2-6; 7 nucleotides line up with TRBD1. Germline CDR1 SGHTA, CDR2 FQGNSA. The trim removed 5 bases at V and 1 base at J, leaving 5 bases unmatched. CDR3 size: 16 residues. The CDR3 DNA reads TGTGCCAGCAGCCGGACAGGATTTTCTGGGGCCAACGTCCTGACTTTC. This translates into CASSRTGFSGANVLTF.

In DNA form, the CDR3 reads TGTGCCAGCAGTACAGGGTCGACTAGCCGAGCGGCCCAGTACTTC. It translates to CASSTGSTSRAAQYF. The chain uses TRBV27 and TRBJ2-5, with D perhaps TRBD2 (7 bases). Trimming cost V 5 bases and J 9 bases, with 22 bases left between them. Germline V lookup: CDR1 MNHEY, CDR2 SMNVEV (reference sequence). The CDR3 is 15 residues long.

For the CDR3, the DNA is TGTGCCAGCAGCAAAGGTAGGACAGGGTTTTGCTATGGCTACACCTTC. Translated, it gives CASSKGRTGFCYGYTF. This sequence joins TRBV21-1 and TRBJ1-2; the table's D call TRBD1 went unverified against the DNA. TRBV21-1 is termed a pseudogene. This CDR3 comprises 16 residues.

The J gene is TRBJ1-5, the V gene TRBV6-5; TRBD1 aligns across 8 bases. This CDR3 region has 13 residues. From germline, CDR1 is MNHEY and CDR2 SVGAGI. J gave up 7 bases and V 8 bases, and 7 bases lay outside the gene matches. CDR3 in amino acids: CASRRGREQPQHF. CDR3 nucleotides: TGTGCCAGCCGCAGGGGGCGGGAACAGCCCCAGCATTTT.

This chain uses TRBV7-3 with TRBJ2-3; D is unclear. The germline gives CDR1 SGHTA, CDR2 FQGTGA. The CDR3 is 12 residues long. V was clipped by 5 bases and J by 6 bases, with 9 bases between them. The DNA of the CDR3 is TGTGCCAGCAGCGCCTCGGAGGATACGCAGTATTTT. Encoded protein: CASSASEDTQYF.

This CDR3 reads CASSQYSSPCADTQYF. In DNA form, the CDR3 reads TGCGCCAGCAGTCAATACTCATCACCTTGCGCAGATACGCAGTATTTT. This rearrangement joins TRBV23-1 to TRBJ2-3; D not certain. TRBV23-1 belongs to the ORF category, with a function that is uncertain. The CDR3 contains 16 residues. The V gene lost 1 base and the J gene lost 4 bases, with 15 bases spanning the gap.

This sequence joins TRBV11-2 and TRBJ1-5; D not certain. Trimming removed 1 base from V and 4 bases from J, with 5 bases in between. The CDR3 loop spans 13 amino acids. Germline CDR1 is SGHAT and CDR2 is FQNNGV. The CDR3 nucleotides read TGTGCCAGCAGCTTAGTAGATAATCAGCCCCAGCATTTT. This encodes CASSLVDNQPQHF.

The chain uses TRBV3-1 (or the pseudogene TRBV3-2) and TRBJ1-5; no firm D call. Trimming stripped 0 bases from V and 7 bases from J, with 13 bases between. Germline-derived CDR1 and CDR2 are LGHDT and YNNKEL (reference sequence). This CDR3 comprises 15 residues. This chain's CDR3 is CASSQDGPGRQPQHF. Written as DNA, the CDR3 is TGTGCCAGCAGCCAAGATGGGCCGGGGAGGCAGCCCCAGCATTTT.

The genes are TRBV2 and TRBJ1-2; D unclear. The V end lost 3 bases, the J end lost 3 bases, and 8 bases lay between the germline ends. CDR3 length: 13 amino acids. CDR1 SNHLY and CDR2 FYNNEI come from the germline V gene. DNA of the CDR3: TGTGCCAGCAGTGACGGCGGTGACTATGGCTACACCTTC. Its translation is CASSDGGDYGYTF.

The rearrangement joins TRBV6-7 to TRBJ2-7, with 8 bases identical to TRBD2. TRBV6-7 falls under the ORF class, with uncertain function. The trim removed 2 bases at V and 5 bases at J, leaving 5 bases unmatched. The CDR3 sequence is 14 residues long. The CDR3 here is CASSYREGFDEQYF. CDR3 nucleotide sequence: TGTGCCAGCAGTTACCGGGAGGGGTTCGACGAGCAGTACTTC.

The chain links TRBV19 to TRBJ1-1; 9 positions agree with TRBD1. Germline lookup yields CDR1 LNHDA and CDR2 SQIVND (reference sequence). The CDR3 sequence is 14 residues long. V lost 4 bases and J lost 4; bases outside the gene matches: 4. The CDR3 sequence is CASSNTGGSTEAFF. The CDR3 coding sequence is TGTGCCAGTAGTAATACAGGGGGCTCCACTGAAGCTTTCTTT.

The rearrangement joins TRBV29-1 to TRBJ2-3; 7 positions agree with TRBD1. CDR3 length: 12 amino acids. Germline loops: CDR1 SQVTM, CDR2 ANQGSEA. V shed 7 bases and J 4 bases; nucleotides not matched to a gene: 5. CDR3 bases: TGCAGCGGGGAACAGGGGCCAGATACGCAGTATTTT. It encodes CSGEQGPDTQYF.

Here the CDR3 DNA reads TGTGCCAGCAGCTTAGAAGCGGGAGGGGACACCGGGGAGCTGTTTTTT. It specifies CASSLEAGGDTGELFF. The V gene is TRBV7-2, the J gene TRBJ2-2; 10 nucleotides agree with TRBD2. The CDR3 covers 16 residues. The germline V gene encodes CDR1 SGHTA and CDR2 FQGNSA. J was trimmed by 3 bases and V by 1 base; bases with no gene match: 2.